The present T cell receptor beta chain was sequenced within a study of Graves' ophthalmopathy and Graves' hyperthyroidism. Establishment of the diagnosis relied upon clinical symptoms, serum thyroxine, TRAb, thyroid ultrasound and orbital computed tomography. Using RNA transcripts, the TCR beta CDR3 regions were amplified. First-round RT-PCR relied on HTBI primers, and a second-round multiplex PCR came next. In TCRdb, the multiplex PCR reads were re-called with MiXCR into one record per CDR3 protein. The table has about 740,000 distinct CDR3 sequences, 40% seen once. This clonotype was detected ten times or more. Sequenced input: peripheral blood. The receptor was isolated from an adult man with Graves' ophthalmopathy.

The DNA for the CDR3 is TGTGCCATCAGCGAGAGTTTCAATCAGCCCCAGCATTTT. Its protein product is CAISESFNQPQHF. The chain is built from TRBV10-3 and TRBJ1-5, with D uncertain. V was cut by 6 bases and J by 3 bases, with 9 bases left in between. Germline lookup yields CDR1 ENHRY and CDR2 SYGVKD. This CDR3 is 13 amino acids long.